The rows below give T cell receptor beta chains drawn from one sample of a study of shared clonotypes between healthy human individuals. This table comes from immunoSEQ multiplex PCR, and its TCRdb copy is limited to in-frame clones, with some not included. The data show about 380,000 clones, with roughly 96% seen just once and about 0.32% held by the top ten. What was sequenced was memory CD8+ T cells sorted from blood. The receptors originated from a man aged 25-45 years in good health. The CDR3 runs from the conserved cysteine through the conserved F or W. The D gene is left open where the match is weak. Not all rows give a size; the values are once, few, many and, for expanded clones, a class.

j_call	v_call	d_call	clone_size	cdr3_aa	cdr3_nt
TRBJ1-2	TRBV10-3	-	-	CAISESPGYGYTF	TGTGCCATCAGTGAGTCGCCGGGATATGGCTACACCTTC
TRBJ2-3	TRBV7-9	TRBD1	-	CASSKPPGQVSDTQYF	TGTGCCAGCAGTAAACCCCCGGGACAGGTATCAGATACGCAGTATTTT
TRBJ2-5	TRBV19	-	-	CASSIDLVAAGGETQYF	TGTGCCAGTAGTATAGACCTGGTGGCCGCCGGGGGAGAGACCCAGTACTTC
TRBJ1-2	TRBV5-1	-	-	CASSLPTDGGYGYTF	TGCGCCAGCAGCTTGCCGACAGACGGAGGCTATGGCTACACCTTC
TRBJ1-5	TRBV19	TRBD1	once	CASSIVDRGRQPQHF	TGTGCCAGTAGTATAGTTGACAGGGGGCGTCAGCCCCAGCATTTT
TRBJ2-7	TRBV5-4	-	-	CASSLESGRNYEQYF	TGTGCCAGCAGCTTGGAATCCGGACGTAACTACGAGCAGTACTTC
TRBJ2-5	TRBV10-3	-	-	CAISENSGKVETQYF	TGTGCCATCAGTGAGAATTCCGGAAAAGTTGAGACCCAGTACTTC
TRBJ2-5	TRBV2	TRBD2	once	CASSLQGGLAQTQYF	TGTGCCAGCAGCCTCCAGGGGGGACTAGCGCAAACCCAGTACTTC
TRBJ2-1	TRBV7-9	-	-	CASRTHNKQFF	TGTGCCAGCAGGACCCACAATAAGCAGTTCTTC
TRBJ2-5	TRBV5-6	TRBD1	-	CASSLKPGQGETQYF	TGTGCCAGCAGCTTGAAACCGGGACAGGGGGAGACCCAGTACTTC
TRBJ1-6	TRBV6-5	-	once	CASSLLGGNSPLHF	TGTGCCAGCAGTTTACTCGGGGGTAATTCACCCCTCCACTTT
TRBJ2-1	TRBV14	-	once	CASSPTAPLYYNEQFF	TGTGCCAGCAGCCCCACGGCACCCCTCTACTACAATGAGCAGTTCTTC
TRBJ2-7	TRBV7-6	TRBD2	once	CASSRGVAGGLMDEQYF	TGTGCCAGCAGCCGAGGGGTAGCGGGAGGGCTTATGGACGAGCAGTACTTC
TRBJ2-3	TRBV2	-	-	CASSGTFLKTHTQYF	TGTGCCAGCAGCGGGACTTTCCTAAAAACCCATACGCAGTATTTT
TRBJ2-4	TRBV28	-	-	CASSFLSGYVGKNIQYF	TGTGCCAGCAGTTTTCTCTCGGGATACGTAGGCAAAAACATTCAGTACTTC
TRBJ2-5	TRBV7-9	-	-	CASSLSRLVRETQYF	TGTGCCAGCAGCTTATCCCGACTAGTTAGGGAGACCCAGTACTTC
TRBJ1-5	TRBV27	-	-	CASSLDSRNQPQHF	TGTGCCAGCAGTTTGGACAGTCGCAATCAGCCCCAGCATTTT